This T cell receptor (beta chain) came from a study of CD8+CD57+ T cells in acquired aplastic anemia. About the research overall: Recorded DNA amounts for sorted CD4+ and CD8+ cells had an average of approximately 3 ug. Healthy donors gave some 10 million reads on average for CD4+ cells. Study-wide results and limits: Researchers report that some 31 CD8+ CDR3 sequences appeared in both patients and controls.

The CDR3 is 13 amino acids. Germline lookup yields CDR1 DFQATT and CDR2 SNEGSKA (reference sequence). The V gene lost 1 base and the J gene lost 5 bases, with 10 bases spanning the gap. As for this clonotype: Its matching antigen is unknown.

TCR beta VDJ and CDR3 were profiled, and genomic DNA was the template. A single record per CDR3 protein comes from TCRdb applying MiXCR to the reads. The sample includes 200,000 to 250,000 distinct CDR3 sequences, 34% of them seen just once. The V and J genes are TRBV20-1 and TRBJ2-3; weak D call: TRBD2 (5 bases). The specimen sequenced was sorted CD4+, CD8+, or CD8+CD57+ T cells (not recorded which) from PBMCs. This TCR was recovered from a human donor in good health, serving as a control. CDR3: CSARGGPEDTQYF. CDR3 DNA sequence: TGCAGTGCTAGAGGAGGGCCAGAAGATACGCAGTATTTT.